This T cell receptor (beta chain) stems from a study of Graves' ophthalmopathy and Graves' hyperthyroidism. Study results and limitations: An 81.08% specificity and roughly 90% sensitivity were achieved by a 13-signature model that separated ophthalmopathy from stable hyperthyroidism.

The trim removed 5 bases at V and 3 bases at J, leaving 4 bases unmatched. There are 14 residues in the CDR3. Germline V gene lookup returns CDR1 SGHVS and CDR2 FQNEAQ. The authors amplified TCR beta CDR3 regions, and they did so from RNA transcripts for repertoire sequencing. An opening RT-PCR round employed HTBI primers and preceded a second-round multiplex PCR. TCRdb re-analysed the multiplex PCR reads in MiXCR, keeping a single row per CDR3 protein. The sample lists some 350,000 distinct CDR3 sequences, approximately 18% occurring once. No progression to ophthalmopathy over 18 months defined stable hyperthyroidism. Details on this clonotype: Its antigen is not identified. Because the CDR3 is missing its conserved closing phenylalanine or tryptophan, this is likely a read error.

The sample taken for sequencing was peripheral blood. This clonotype originated in an adult woman with stable Graves' hyperthyroidism. The chain carries TRBV7-8 and TRBJ1-5; 7 positions agree with TRBD1. This CDR3 is CASSPGTDNQPQHL. CDR3 bases: TGTGCCAGCAGCCCGGGGACAGACAATCAGCCCCAGCATTTA.